The clone carrying this T cell receptor (beta chain) was recorded at least ten times. Antigen unknown. The junction departs from the called germline gene at one end, perhaps through a read error. This CDR3 comprises 15 residues. Germline CDR1 reads KGHDR; CDR2 reads SFDVKD. The entry originates in a study of T-cell reconstitution after alpha-beta-depleted transplantation in children. Whole-study findings and limits: Recipient T cells and thymic progenitors that survived gave rise to the high TCRbeta diversity observed at day 60 in some patients. Reportedly, alpha-beta T cells present about two months post-transplant originated from several hundred expanded clones of graft origin.

Molecular barcoding with unique molecular identifiers was used for the TCRbeta library. TCRdb used MiXCR to reprocess the PCR reads, holding one entry per CDR3 protein. The table has under 300,000 distinct CDR3 sequences, roughly 11% seen once; the top ten hold less than 25%. The chain has TRBV24-1 and TRBJ2-1, with D maybe TRBD2 (7 bases). The sequenced sample was peripheral blood, obtained 180 days after TCRalphabeta/CD19-depleted stem cell transplant. The TCR originated in a male patient aged 2-9 years who had a stem cell transplant for chronic granulomatous disease, so the T cells may come from the graft donor. The CDR3 DNA sequence: TGTGCCACAAGTGGGGGGGGCTTGGCCTACAATGAGCAGTTCTTC. Encoded protein: CATSGGGLAYNEQFF.